This T cell receptor beta chain came from a study of blood T cells in healthy people across ages. This clonotype has just one count. The antigen is unknown. Donor samples were obtained from healthy Caucasian individuals from Russia, aged roughly 6 to 90. Deletions cut 4 bases from V and 1 base from J, with 11 bases between. The CDR3 covers 15 residues. The germline gives CDR1 SGHDT, CDR2 YYEEEE. Combining a sample-barcoded 5' primer with a J-beta primer mix, a second PCR ran for roughly 7 to 12 cycles. TCRdb itself ran the 5' RACE reads through MiXCR, one entry per CDR3 protein. Among 1,500,000 or so distinct CDR3 sequences listed, roughly 60% were seen once. General study results and limits: With donor CMV status unknown, expanded clonotype changes were possibly confounded.

The chain uses TRBV5-6 and TRBJ2-2, with D unclear. The sample was blood. The sequence was obtained from a man younger than 35 in good health. The CDR3 spells CASSKFGRNTGELFF. Written as DNA, the CDR3 is TGTGCCAGCAGCAAATTCGGACGGAACACCGGGGAGCTGTTTTTT.